Each of the 25 T cell receptor beta chains below was sequenced from the same sample in a study of blood T cell repertoires in COVID-19 (dated by TCRdb to 2018 to 2021). Receptor amplification or capture employed the immunoSEQ multiplex PCR assay. TCRdb re-hosts the immuneACCESS table, in-frame sequences only. Its copies lack some clones; in the studies checked, an unresolved V gene accounts for under half of them, and the cause for the rest is not known. The sample has more than 45,000 clones on record, around 78% of them singletons. The top ten clonotypes cover 4.9% of the sample. Sequencing was carried out using peripheral blood. The receptors derive from a human donor in a cohort sampled during active COVID-19.

In nucleotides, the CDR3 is TGTGCCAGCAGTTACCGGACAGTCAGCTATGGCTACACCTTC. Protein sequence: CASSYRTVSYGYTF. V usage is TRBV28 and J usage is TRBJ1-2; D might be TRBD1 (6 bases). Germline assignment: CDR1 MDHEN and CDR2 SYDVKM. The ends were cut back, 4 bases at V and 4 bases at J, with 13 bases in the middle. The CDR3 loop spans 14 amino acids.

The chain employs TRBV11-2 and TRBJ1-1; 7 bases match TRBD1. Per the germline V gene, CDR1 is SGHAT and CDR2 is FQNNGV. V lost 3 bases and J lost 6; bases outside the gene matches: 13. There are 16 residues in the CDR3. CDR3 in DNA: TGTGCCAGCAGCTTGGTCAGGGGGGCCTCGGTACCTGAAGCTTTCTTT. It codes for CASSLVRGASVPEAFF.

This clone was detected a few times. The chain employs TRBV12-3 or TRBV12-4 and TRBJ1-1; a possible D gene is TRBD1 (5 bases). V was cut by 8 bases and J by 3 bases, with 13 bases left in between. This CDR3 is 13 amino acids long. CDR3: CASGDYPYTEAFF. CDR3 bases: TGTGCCAGCGGGGACTATCCTTACACTGAAGCTTTCTTT.

Only one count was recorded for this clone. The V call is TRBV19, the J call TRBJ2-7, with D perhaps matching TRBD2 (5 bases). This CDR3 is built from 14 residues. Between the trimmed V and J ends, which lost 7 bases and 0 bases, there was a span of 13 bases. CDR1 is LNHDA and CDR2 is SQIVND in the germline V gene (reference sequence). The CDR3 spells CASTPSGFSYEQYF. In nucleotides, the CDR3 is TGTGCCAGTACCCCCAGCGGCTTCTCCTACGAGCAGTACTTC.

This clone has just one count. The chain is built from TRBV2 and TRBJ1-2, with D possibly TRBD1 on 5 matching bases. This CDR3 is built from 13 residues. Germline V CDR1 and CDR2: SNHLY, FYNNEI. V lost 3 bases to trimming and J lost 8 bases, with 13 bases between them. For the CDR3, the DNA is TGTGCCAGCAGTGAGACGGGAGGGGACGGCTACACCTTC. Its protein product is CASSETGGDGYTF.

The V gene is TRBV10-1, the J gene TRBJ2-7; D might be TRBD1 (6 bases). In germline, CDR1 is WNHNN, CDR2 SYGVQD (reference sequence). This CDR3 is built from 13 residues. The ends were cut back, 10 bases at V and 2 bases at J, with 15 bases in the middle. CDR3 loop: CATQKTGAYEQYF. The CDR3 region has the DNA TGCGCCACGCAGAAGACAGGAGCCTACGAGCAGTACTTC.

The chain joins TRBV28 to TRBJ2-7; 8 nucleotides match TRBD1. CDR1 MDHEN and CDR2 SYDVKM come from the germline V gene. The CDR3 contains 13 residues. The J segment lost 3 bases and the V segment lost 6 bases, leaving 4 bases of the junction unmatched. For the CDR3, the DNA is TGTGCCAGCAGACGGACAGGGAACTACGAGCAGTACTTC. Amino acids: CASRRTGNYEQYF.

The chain combines TRBV2 with TRBJ2-3; a weak D match, TRBD2 (6 bases). The CDR3 is made up of 13 amino acids. CDR1 and CDR2 from the germline V gene are SNHLY and FYNNEI. The V gene lost 4 bases and the J gene lost 5 bases, with 10 bases spanning the gap. In nucleotides, the CDR3 is TGTGCCAGCAGTGGGGGGGAAATAGATACGCAGTATTTT. Translated: CASSGGEIDTQYF.

This chain connects TRBV7-8 to TRBJ1-1; 8 bases line up with TRBD1. V lost 0 bases to trimming and J lost 7 bases; unmatched junction nucleotides: 1. This CDR3 has 13 residues. CDR1 is SGHVS, CDR2 FQNEAQ, per germline. The CDR3 sequence is CASSLAGQVEAFF. In DNA, the CDR3 is TGTGCCAGCAGCTTAGCGGGACAGGTTGAAGCTTTCTTT. Full variable domain (rest looked up from reference TRBV7-8 and TRBJ1-1): GAGVSQSPRYKVAKRGQDVALRCDPISGHVSLFWYQQALGQGPEFLTYFQNEAQLDKSGLPSDRFFAERPEGSVSTLKIQRTQQEDSAVYLCASSLAGQVEAFFGQGTRLTVV.

The chain couples TRBV19 to TRBJ1-6; D uncertain. Germline values: CDR1 LNHDA, CDR2 SQIVND (reference sequence). V lost 5 bases to trimming and J lost 3 bases, with 11 bases between them. The CDR3 covers 15 residues. The CDR3, as DNA: TGTGCCAGTAGTCCCAACACGCTCTATAATTCACCCCTCCACTTT. Protein product: CASSPNTLYNSPLHF.

Points on this clone: The germline gene is not matched at one end of the junction; a read error may be the cause. V is TRBV7-7 and J is TRBJ2-3; a weak D match, TRBD2 (5 bases). The CDR3 sequence is 13 residues long. Germline CDR1 is SSHAT and CDR2 is FNYEAQ (reference sequence). CDR3 in DNA: TGTGCTAGCAGCTTAAATGGGGAGGATACGCAGTATTTT. This codes for CASSLNGEDTQYF.

This clone was seen just once. The V gene is TRBV7-3, the J gene TRBJ2-7; TRBD1 is a possible D gene (7 bases). V dropped 5 bases and J dropped 0 bases, with 20 bases sitting between them. Germline values: CDR1 SGHTA, CDR2 FQGTGA. The CDR3 is 17 amino acids. The CDR3 reads CASSPHGGGGLSYEQYF. CDR3 DNA sequence: TGTGCCAGCAGCCCCCATGGAGGAGGGGGCCTCTCCTACGAGCAGTACTTC.

This rearrangement joins TRBV29-1 to TRBJ2-1; TRBD1 is a possible D gene (6 bases). CDR1 is SQVTM and CDR2 is ANQGSEA in the germline V gene. This CDR3 contains 13 residues. The V gene lost 5 bases and the J gene lost 1 base, with 9 bases spanning the gap. The CDR3 sequence: CSVRDNSYNEQFF. The CDR3 bases are TGCAGCGTTAGGGACAATTCCTACAATGAGCAGTTCTTC.

V gene TRBV3-1 (or the pseudogene TRBV3-2) combines with J gene TRBJ1-2; D is ambiguous. The CDR3 loop spans 17 amino acids. Deletions cut 0 bases from V and 4 bases from J, with 18 bases between. In germline, CDR1 is LGHDT, CDR2 YNNKEL (reference sequence). CDR3 nucleotide sequence: TGTGCCAGCAGCCAAGATCGGCAGAAGACTGGGTTCTATGGCTACACCTTC. It codes for CASSQDRQKTGFYGYTF.

The table lists this clone with a few counts. The chain combines TRBV2 with TRBJ1-5; 12 bases line up with TRBD1. The CDR3 has 16 residues. Per the germline V gene, CDR1 is SNHLY and CDR2 is FYNNEI. V shed 6 bases, J shed 3 bases, and the junction held 6 bases outside the gene matches. In DNA form, the CDR3 reads TGTGCCAGCAGCTTTGGGACAGGGGGCGCCAATCAGCCCCAGCATTTT. This gives the protein CASSFGTGGANQPQHF.

The chain uses TRBV9 and TRBJ2-4; maybe TRBD2 (5 bases). Germline assignment: CDR1 SGDLS and CDR2 YYNGEE. The V end was cut by 7 bases, the J end by 7 bases, with 15 bases between. The CDR3 is 13 residues long. CDR3 region: CASGREPGNIQYF. CDR3 nucleotides: TGTGCCAGCGGACGCGAGCCGGGGAACATTCAGTACTTC.

The rearrangement uses TRBV11-2 and TRBJ1-3; D remains ambiguous. This CDR3 comprises 15 residues. Germline CDR1 and CDR2: SGHAT and FQNNGV. V gave up 5 bases and J gave up 8 bases, with 19 bases separating them. In nucleotides, the CDR3 is TGTGCCAGCAGCCCCAACGGCCAGGCTCGCGACACCATATATTTT. Translating gives CASSPNGQARDTIYF.

V usage is TRBV5-1 and J usage is TRBJ1-4; D possibly corresponds to TRBD1 (6 bases). The V end was cut by 1 base, the J end by 7 bases, with 8 bases between. In germline, CDR1 is SGHRS, CDR2 YFSETQ. The CDR3 has 13 amino acids. CDR3 in DNA: TGCGCCAGCAGCTTGACAGGGACTGAAAAACTGTTTTTT. This gives the protein CASSLTGTEKLFF.

A single count supports this clone. The CDR3 bases are TGTGCCAGCAGCTTTACTGACACTGAAGCTTTCTTT. It translates to CASSFTDTEAFF. The gene calls are TRBV5-6 and TRBJ1-1; unclear D gene. V was pared by 2 bases and J by 3 bases, with 5 bases between. The CDR3 length is 12 residues. In germline, CDR1 is SGHDT, CDR2 YYEEEE.

V is TRBV27 and J is TRBJ1-1; no clear D. The CDR3 covers 16 residues. CDR1 is MNHEY and CDR2 is SMNVEV in the germline V gene (reference sequence). Deletions cut 2 bases from V and 1 base from J, with 14 bases between. The CDR3 here is CASSLPFPDSNTEAFF. For the CDR3, the DNA is TGTGCCAGCAGTTTACCCTTCCCGGACTCGAACACTGAAGCTTTCTTT.

The chain links TRBV4-3 to TRBJ1-2; no clear D gene. This CDR3 region has 14 residues. Germline lookup yields CDR1 LGHNA and CDR2 YSLEER. V lost 4 bases, J lost 5 bases, and 14 bases lay in between. The CDR3 DNA sequence: TGCGCCAGCAGCCCAAGGAGCAGACTTTATGGCTACACCTTC. As protein: CASSPRSRLYGYTF.

CDR3 region: CASSGRGGPETQYF. The DNA of the CDR3 is TGTGCCAGCAGTGGGCGGGGGGGCCCAGAGACCCAGTACTTC. J is TRBJ2-5 and V is TRBV27; 9 nucleotides agree with TRBD2. Germline V gene data show CDR1 as MNHEY and CDR2 as SMNVEV (reference sequence). The CDR3 spans 14 residues. With 5 bases clipped from V and 4 bases from J, the junction kept 5 bases outside the gene matches.

The genes are TRBV3-1 (or the pseudogene TRBV3-2) and TRBJ2-1; 10 bases agree with TRBD2. Germline loops: CDR1 LGHDT, CDR2 YNNKEL (reference sequence). The CDR3 runs 19 residues. V shed 4 bases, J shed 0 bases, and the junction held 12 bases outside the gene matches. The CDR3 spells CASSRTGLAAESSYNEQFF. The CDR3 DNA reads TGTGCCAGCAGCCGCACCGGACTAGCGGCAGAGAGCTCCTACAATGAGCAGTTCTTC.

V usage is TRBV2 and J usage is TRBJ2-1; the match to TRBD1 covers 7 bases. CDR3 length equals 14 residues. Germline V gives CDR1 SNHLY, CDR2 FYNNEI. Germline trimming cut 6 bases from V and 6 bases from J; bases unmatched to any gene: 8. The CDR3 here is CASRRDSPINEQFF. CDR3 coding DNA: TGTGCCAGCAGAAGGGACAGTCCAATCAATGAGCAGTTCTTC.

This clone was counted between two and nine times. The rearrangement uses TRBV7-9 and TRBJ2-7, with TRBD2 matching 15 bases. CDR1 is SEHNR and CDR2 is FQNEAQ in the germline V gene (reference sequence). The CDR3 is 16 amino acids. The J segment lost 12 bases and the V segment lost 1 base, leaving 10 bases of the junction unmatched. This CDR3 is CASSLDLGLAGGRTYF. CDR3 DNA sequence: TGTGCCAGCAGCTTAGACCTGGGACTAGCGGGAGGTAGGACGTACTTC.